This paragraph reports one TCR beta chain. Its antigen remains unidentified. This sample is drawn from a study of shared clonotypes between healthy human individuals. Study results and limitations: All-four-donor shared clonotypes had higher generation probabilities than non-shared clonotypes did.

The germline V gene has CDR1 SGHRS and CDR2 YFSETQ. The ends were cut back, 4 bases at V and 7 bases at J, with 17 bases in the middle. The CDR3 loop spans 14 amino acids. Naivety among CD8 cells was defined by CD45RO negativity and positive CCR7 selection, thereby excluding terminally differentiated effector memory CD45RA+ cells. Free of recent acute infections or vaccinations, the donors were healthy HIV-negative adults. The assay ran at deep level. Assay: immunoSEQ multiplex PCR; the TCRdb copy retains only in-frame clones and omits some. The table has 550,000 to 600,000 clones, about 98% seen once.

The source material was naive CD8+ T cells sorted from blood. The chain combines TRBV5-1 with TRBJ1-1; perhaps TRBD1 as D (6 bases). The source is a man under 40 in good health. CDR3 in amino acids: CASSARGDDGEAFF. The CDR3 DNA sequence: TGCGCCAGCAGCGCTAGGGGGGACGATGGTGAAGCTTTCTTT. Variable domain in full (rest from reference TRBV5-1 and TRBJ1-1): KAGVTQTPRYLIKTRGQQVTLSCSPISGHRSVSWYQQTPGQGLQFLFEYFSETQRNKGNFPGRFSGRQFSNSRSEMNVSTLELGDSALYLCASSARGDDGEAFFGQGTRLTVV.